This T cell receptor (beta chain) came from a study of CD8 T cells in ankylosing spondylitis. The CDR3 totals 14 residues. V lost 5 bases, J lost 3 bases, and 10 bases stayed unmatched. Germline assignment: CDR1 SQVTM and CDR2 ANQGSEA. From the 5' RACE reads, TCRdb called clonotypes with MiXCR, one entry per CDR3 protein. In the table there are approximately 260,000 distinct CDR3 sequences, 15% to 20% of which are singletons. This clonotype has a count of ten or more. The sequenced sample was blood, either unsorted or a sorted T cell fraction (not recorded which). This sequence was found in a male donor with ankylosing spondylitis or in good health (not recorded which). The chain uses TRBV29-1 and TRBJ2-7; 7 bases line up with TRBD1. CDR3 protein: CSVIPGQPDYEQYF. The CDR3 DNA reads as TGCAGCGTTATACCGGGACAGCCCGACTACGAGCAGTACTTC.